This passage covers 18 T cell receptor beta chains from one sample sequenced in a study of cytomegalovirus exposure and HLA in healthy donors. Only in-frame clones appear in the TCRdb table, and some are missing; sequencing was by immunoSEQ multiplex PCR. The repertoire holds around 300,000 clones, with approximately 90% as singletons. The sequenced material came from PBMCs. The receptors shown here come from a woman aged 18-35 years in good health and CMV-seronegative.

The rearrangement uses TRBV6-1 and TRBJ2-1; unclear D gene. Germline CDR1 is MNHNS and CDR2 is SASEGT. This CDR3 comprises 15 residues. Deletions cut 3 bases from V and 0 bases from J, with 9 bases between. The CDR3 nucleotides read TGTGCCAGCAGTGACGACTTAAGCTCCTACAATGAGCAGTTCTTC. Its translation: CASSDDLSSYNEQFF.

This clone has a handful of counts. The rearrangement uses TRBV9 and TRBJ1-1, with D maybe TRBD1 (5 bases). The CDR3 length is 12 residues. V was trimmed by 4 bases and J by 8 bases, leaving 12 bases between them. CDR1 and CDR2 (germline): SGDLS, YYNGEE. The CDR3 bases are TGTGCCAGCAGCCTGGGGGGGTTGGAAGCTTTCTTT. Protein: CASSLGGLEAFF.

J is TRBJ2-1 and V is TRBV5-4, with 10 bases identical to TRBD2. Losses at the gene ends were 3 bases for V and 4 bases for J; bases not matched to a gene: 4. This CDR3 is built from 15 residues. Germline V lookup: CDR1 SGHNT, CDR2 YYREEE (reference sequence). Here the CDR3 reads CASSYPSGSYNEQFF. The CDR3 region has the DNA TGTGCCAGCAGCTACCCTAGCGGGAGTTACAATGAGCAGTTCTTC.

J is TRBJ1-1 and V is TRBV9; D gene unclear. Germline CDR1 and CDR2: SGDLS and YYNGEE. The V end was cut by 0 bases, the J end by 1 base, with 7 bases between. CDR3 size: 14 residues. The CDR3 reads CASSVATENTEAFF. The CDR3 nucleotides read TGTGCCAGCAGCGTAGCCACAGAGAACACTGAAGCTTTCTTT.

The rearrangement joins TRBV28 to TRBJ2-7; TRBD1 matches at 9 bases. The CDR3 contains 19 residues. CDR1 is MDHEN, CDR2 SYDVKM, per germline. The trim removed 2 bases at V and 0 bases at J, leaving 14 bases unmatched. The CDR3 DNA sequence: TGTGCCAGCAGTTTACCTCGAGTATTCCGGGACAGGGACTCCTACGAGCAGTACTTC. It translates to CASSLPRVFRDRDSYEQYF.

The chain combines TRBV28 with TRBJ2-1; 12 bases fit TRBD2. Germline trimming cut 10 bases from V and 0 bases from J; bases unmatched to any gene: 4. Germline CDR1 is MDHEN and CDR2 is SYDVKM. The CDR3 length is 15 residues. CDR3 sequence: CATTSGSFSYNEQFF. As DNA, the CDR3 is TGTGCCACGACTAGCGGGAGTTTCTCCTACAATGAGCAGTTCTTC.

This rearrangement joins TRBV7-9 to TRBJ2-7, with a tentative D call TRBD2 (5 bases). CDR1 and CDR2 (germline): SEHNR, FQNEAQ (reference sequence). V lost 5 bases, J lost 4 bases, and 9 bases lay in between. The CDR3 is made up of 12 amino acids. CDR3 sequence: CASSRGPYEQYF. The DNA for the CDR3 is TGTGCCAGCAGCCGAGGGCCTTACGAGCAGTACTTC.

This clone was found once. The CDR3 sequence is CASSDYSYNEQFF. The CDR3 bases are TGTGCCAGCAGTGATTACTCATACAATGAGCAGTTCTTC. This chain joins TRBV2 and TRBJ2-1; no reliable D call. The CDR3 sequence is 13 residues long. The V end was cut by 3 bases, the J end by 4 bases, with 7 bases between. From germline, CDR1 is SNHLY and CDR2 FYNNEI.

This chain connects TRBV4-2 to TRBJ2-1; D perhaps matches TRBD1 (6 bases). The germline V gene has CDR1 LGHNA and CDR2 YNFKEQ. Trimming took 0 bases from V and 1 from J, leaving 13 bases between them. The CDR3 extends over 17 amino acids. CDR3 DNA sequence: TGTGCCAGCAGCCAAGAGAGGGGGAGCCTTTCCTACAATGAGCAGTTCTTC. The encoded protein is CASSQERGSLSYNEQFF.

This clone was found once. The chain joins TRBV9 to TRBJ2-5; the match to TRBD1 covers 7 bases. The CDR3 length is 14 residues. Germline trimming cut 3 bases from V and 5 bases from J; bases unmatched to any gene: 7. Germline CDR1 is SGDLS and CDR2 is YYNGEE. The CDR3 DNA sequence: TGTGCCAGCAGCGGACACAGGGGACACGAGACCCAGTACTTC. Amino acids: CASSGHRGHETQYF. The whole variable domain, filled in from reference TRBV9 and TRBJ2-5, reads DSGVTQTPKHLITATGQRVTLRCSPRSGDLSVYWYQQSLDQGLQFLIQYYNGEERAKGNILERFSAQQFPDLHSELNLSSLELGDSALYFCASSGHRGHETQYFGPGTRLLVL.

The chain has TRBV5-1 and TRBJ2-1; D is possibly TRBD2 (5 bases). Germline V gene lookup returns CDR1 SGHRS and CDR2 YFSETQ. Between the trimmed V and J ends, which lost 3 bases and 1 base, there was a span of 17 bases. CDR3 length: 17 amino acids. CDR3 bases: TGCGCCAGCAGCTCGGGAATGATTATTAGGTCCTACAATGAGCAGTTCTTC. As protein: CASSSGMIIRSYNEQFF.

Here the CDR3 reads CASSSGAGGRKTQYF. DNA of the CDR3: TGTGCCAGCAGCTCTGGGGCAGGGGGTAGAAAGACCCAGTACTTC. The V call is TRBV13, the J call TRBJ2-5, with 7 nucleotides matching TRBD1. This CDR3 region has 15 residues. Germline V CDR1 and CDR2: PRHDT, FYEKMQ (reference sequence). J was trimmed by 6 bases and V by 4 bases; bases with no gene match: 11.

Here the CDR3 DNA reads TGTGCCAGCAGCTTACGTGACAGGGGAATATCTATGAACACTGAAGCTTTCTTT. It is translated as CASSLRDRGISMNTEAFF. The genes are TRBV7-8 and TRBJ1-1; 8 bases line up with TRBD1. Germline lookup yields CDR1 SGHVS and CDR2 FQNEAQ. The CDR3 spans 18 residues. V was clipped by 2 bases and J by 0 bases; unmatched bases: 11.

The chain recombines TRBV5-1 with TRBJ2-7; D may be TRBD1 (6 bases). This CDR3 has 15 residues. Trimming removed 4 bases at V and 4 bases at J, with 18 bases between. CDR1 and CDR2 from the germline V gene are SGHRS and YFSETQ. The CDR3 nucleotides read TGCGCCAGCAGCGCGTCCGGGACACCCAAATACGAGCAGTACTTC. Protein: CASSASGTPKYEQYF.

V gene TRBV18 combines with J gene TRBJ2-7; 11 bases align to TRBD2. CDR1 and CDR2 from the germline V gene are KGHSH and LQKENI. This CDR3 comprises 14 residues. Trimming took 3 bases from V and 3 from J; bases not matched to a gene: 1. For the CDR3, the DNA is TGTGCCAGCTCACCTAGCGGGAGGGTCTACGAGCAGTACTTC. Translation: CASSPSGRVYEQYF.

The chain uses TRBV27 and TRBJ1-2; D is perhaps TRBD1 (5 bases). This CDR3 is built from 14 residues. The germline V gene has CDR1 MNHEY and CDR2 SMNVEV (reference sequence). With 4 bases removed from V and 2 bases from J, the gap between germline ends came to 11 bases. CDR3 region: CASSYLSGNYGYTF. The CDR3 nucleotides read TGTGCCAGCAGTTACTTGTCAGGGAACTATGGCTACACCTTC.

To note about this clone: Other nucleotide sequences from this sample produce the same CDR3. V is TRBV7-8 and J is TRBJ2-3; 9 positions agree with TRBD1. Germline trimming cut 5 bases from V and 1 base from J; bases unmatched to any gene: 4. The CDR3 contains 15 residues. From germline, CDR1 is SGHVS and CDR2 FQNEAQ. The CDR3 DNA reads TGTGCCAGCAGCAGGCGGACAGGGGGCACAGATACGCAGTATTTT. Protein sequence: CASSRRTGGTDTQYF.

The table lists this clone with a count of one. The V call is TRBV11-2, the J call TRBJ2-1; D gene uncertain. CDR3 length equals 18 residues. Germline CDR1 is SGHAT and CDR2 is FQNNGV. V shed 7 bases and J shed 0 bases, with 22 bases lying between them. CDR3 sequence: CASINSGIRGSSYNEQFF. The CDR3 DNA sequence: TGTGCCAGCATAAATAGTGGCATTCGCGGAAGCTCCTACAATGAGCAGTTCTTC.